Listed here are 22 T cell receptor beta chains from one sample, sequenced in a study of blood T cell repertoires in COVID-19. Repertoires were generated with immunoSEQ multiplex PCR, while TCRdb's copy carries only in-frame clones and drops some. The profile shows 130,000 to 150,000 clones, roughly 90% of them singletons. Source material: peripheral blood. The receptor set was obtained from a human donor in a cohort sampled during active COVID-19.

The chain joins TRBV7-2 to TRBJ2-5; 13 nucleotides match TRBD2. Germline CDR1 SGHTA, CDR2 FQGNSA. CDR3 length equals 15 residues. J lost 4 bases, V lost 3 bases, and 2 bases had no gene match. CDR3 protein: CASSFTSGGAETQYF. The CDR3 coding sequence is TGTGCCAGCAGCTTTACTAGCGGGGGGGCAGAGACCCAGTACTTC.

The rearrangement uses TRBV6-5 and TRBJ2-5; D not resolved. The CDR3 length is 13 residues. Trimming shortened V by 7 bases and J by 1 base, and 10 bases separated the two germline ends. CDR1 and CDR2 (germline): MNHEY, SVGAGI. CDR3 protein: CASTSTIQETQYF. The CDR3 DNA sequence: TGTGCCAGCACCTCGACAATCCAAGAGACCCAGTACTTC.

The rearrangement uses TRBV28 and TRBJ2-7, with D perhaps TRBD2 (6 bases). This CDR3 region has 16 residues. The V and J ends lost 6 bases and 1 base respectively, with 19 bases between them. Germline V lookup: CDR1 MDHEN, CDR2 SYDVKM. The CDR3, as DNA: TGTGCCAGCAGCCGACCCCCCCCGGCGGGATCCTACGAGCAGTACTTC. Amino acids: CASSRPPPAGSYEQYF.

Here the CDR3 reads CASSSPGQGGLEQFF. Written as DNA, the CDR3 is TGTGCCAGCAGTTCCCCGGGACAGGGGGGGCTTGAGCAGTTCTTC. This rearrangement joins TRBV27 to TRBJ2-1; TRBD1 agrees at 11 bases. The germline CDR1 and CDR2 sequences are MNHEY and SMNVEV (reference sequence). The CDR3 has 15 amino acids. With 4 bases clipped from V and 9 bases from J, the junction kept 8 bases outside the gene matches.

DNA of the CDR3: TGCGCCAGCAGTACATACACGAGCGGGAGGGTTCTCTCCTACGAGCAGTACTTC. Protein sequence: CASSTYTSGRVLSYEQYF. V gene TRBV10-1 combines with J gene TRBJ2-7; TRBD2 matches at 10 bases. The CDR3 length is 18 residues. The junction had 13 bases not matched to a gene; V was cut back by 5 bases and J by 0 bases. CDR1 is WNHNN, CDR2 SYGVQD, per germline (reference sequence).

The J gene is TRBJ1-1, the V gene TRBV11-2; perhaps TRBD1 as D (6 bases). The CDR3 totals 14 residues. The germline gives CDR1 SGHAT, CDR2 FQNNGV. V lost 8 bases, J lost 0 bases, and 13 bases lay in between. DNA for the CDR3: TGTGCCAGCGGGCTGGGACAACTGAACACTGAAGCTTTCTTT. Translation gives CASGLGQLNTEAFF.

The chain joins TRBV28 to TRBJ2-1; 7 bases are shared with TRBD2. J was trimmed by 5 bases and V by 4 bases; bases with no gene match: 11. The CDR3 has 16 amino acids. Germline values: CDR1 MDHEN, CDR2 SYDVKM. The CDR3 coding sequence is TGTGCCAGCAGTTCGGGGGGTGGGACTCCCCACAATGAGCAGTTCTTC. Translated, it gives CASSSGGGTPHNEQFF.

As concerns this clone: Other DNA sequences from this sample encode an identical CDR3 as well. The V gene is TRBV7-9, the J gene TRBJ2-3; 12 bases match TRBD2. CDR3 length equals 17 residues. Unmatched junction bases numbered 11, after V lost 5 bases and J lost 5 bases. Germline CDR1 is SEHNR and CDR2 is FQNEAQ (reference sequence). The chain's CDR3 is CASSPGLAGTLGDTQYF. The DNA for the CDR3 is TGTGCCAGCAGCCCAGGACTAGCGGGAACCTTGGGAGATACGCAGTATTTT.

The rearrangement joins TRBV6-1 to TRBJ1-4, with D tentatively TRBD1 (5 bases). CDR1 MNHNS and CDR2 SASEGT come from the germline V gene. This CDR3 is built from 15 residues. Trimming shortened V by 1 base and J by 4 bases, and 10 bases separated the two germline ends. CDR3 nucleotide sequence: TGTGCCAGCAGTGAAGTGTGGGGGGTTAATGAAAAACTGTTTTTT. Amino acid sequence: CASSEVWGVNEKLFF.

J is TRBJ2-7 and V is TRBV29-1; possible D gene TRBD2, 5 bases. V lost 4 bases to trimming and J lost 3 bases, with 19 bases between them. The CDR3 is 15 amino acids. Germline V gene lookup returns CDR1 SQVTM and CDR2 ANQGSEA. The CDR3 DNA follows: TGCAGCGTTGTCATCGATAGTCCTAGCCACTACGAGCAGTACTTC. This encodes CSVVIDSPSHYEQYF.

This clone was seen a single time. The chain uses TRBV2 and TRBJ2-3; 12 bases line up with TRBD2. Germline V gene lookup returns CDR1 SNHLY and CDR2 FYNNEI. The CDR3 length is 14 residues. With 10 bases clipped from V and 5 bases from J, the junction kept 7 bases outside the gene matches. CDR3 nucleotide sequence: TGTGCCACCAAAATGGGACTAGCGGGAGATACGCAGTATTTT. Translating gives CATKMGLAGDTQYF.

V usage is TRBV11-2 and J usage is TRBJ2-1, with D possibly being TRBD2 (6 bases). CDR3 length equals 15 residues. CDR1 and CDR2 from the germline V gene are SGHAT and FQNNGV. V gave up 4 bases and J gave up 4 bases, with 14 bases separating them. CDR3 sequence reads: CASSSRLEGYNEQFF. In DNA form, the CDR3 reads TGTGCCAGCAGCTCGCGACTAGAGGGTTACAATGAGCAGTTCTTC. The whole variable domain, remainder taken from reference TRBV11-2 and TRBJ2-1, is EAGVAQSPRYKIIEKRQSVAFWCNPISGHATLYWYQQILGQGPKLLIQFQNNGVVDDSQLPKDRFSAERLKGVDSTLKIQPAKLEDSAVYLCASSSRLEGYNEQFFGPGTRLTVL.

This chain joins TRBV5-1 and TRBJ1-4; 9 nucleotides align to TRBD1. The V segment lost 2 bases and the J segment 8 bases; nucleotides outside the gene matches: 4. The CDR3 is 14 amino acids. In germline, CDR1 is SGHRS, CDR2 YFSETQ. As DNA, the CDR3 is TGCGCCAGCAGCTTCAGGACAGGGGAGGAAAAACTGTTTTTT. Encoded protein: CASSFRTGEEKLFF.

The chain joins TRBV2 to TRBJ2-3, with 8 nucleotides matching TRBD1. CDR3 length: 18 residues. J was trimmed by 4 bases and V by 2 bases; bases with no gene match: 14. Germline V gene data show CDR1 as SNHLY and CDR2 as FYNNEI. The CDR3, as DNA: TGTGCCAGCAGTGAATCAGTAGGCCGACAGGGGAGTTCAGATACGCAGTATTTT. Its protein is CASSESVGRQGSSDTQYF. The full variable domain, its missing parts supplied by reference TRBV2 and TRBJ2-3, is EPEVTQTPSHQVTQMGQEVILRCVPISNHLYFYWYRQILGQKVEFLVSFYNNEISEKSEIFDDQFSVERPDGSNFTLKIRSTKLEDSAMYFCASSESVGRQGSSDTQYFGPGTRLTVL.

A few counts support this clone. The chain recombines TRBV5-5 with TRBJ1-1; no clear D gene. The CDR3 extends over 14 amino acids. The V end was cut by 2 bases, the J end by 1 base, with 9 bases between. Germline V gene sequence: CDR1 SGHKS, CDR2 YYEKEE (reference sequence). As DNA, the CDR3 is TGTGCCAGCAGCTTTACAGATTCGAACACTGAAGCTTTCTTT. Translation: CASSFTDSNTEAFF. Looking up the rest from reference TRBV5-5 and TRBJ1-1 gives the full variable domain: DAGVTQSPTHLIKTRGQQVTLRCSPISGHKSVSWYQQVLGQGPQFIFQYYEKEERGRGNFPDRFSARQFPNYSSELNVNALLLGDSALYLCASSFTDSNTEAFFGQGTRLTVV.

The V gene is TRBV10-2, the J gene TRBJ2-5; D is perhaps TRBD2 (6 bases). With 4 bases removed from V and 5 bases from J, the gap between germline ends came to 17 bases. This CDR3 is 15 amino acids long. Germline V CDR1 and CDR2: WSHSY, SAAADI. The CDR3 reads CASSALAKGGETQYF. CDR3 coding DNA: TGCGCCAGCAGTGCCCTAGCCAAAGGAGGGGAGACCCAGTACTTC.

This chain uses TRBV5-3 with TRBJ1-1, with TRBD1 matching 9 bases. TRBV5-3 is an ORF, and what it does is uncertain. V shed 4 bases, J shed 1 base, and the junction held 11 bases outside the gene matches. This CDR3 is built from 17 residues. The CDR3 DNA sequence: TGTGCCAGAAGCATACCCGGGACAGGGAAAGAGAACACTGAAGCTTTCTTT. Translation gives CARSIPGTGKENTEAFF.

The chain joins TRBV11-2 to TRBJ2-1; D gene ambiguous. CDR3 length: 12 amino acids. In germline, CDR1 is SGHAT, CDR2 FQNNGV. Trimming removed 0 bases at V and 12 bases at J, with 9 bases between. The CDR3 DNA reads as TGTGCCAGCAGCTTAGATCAGCGTGCGCAGTTCTTC. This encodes CASSLDQRAQFF.

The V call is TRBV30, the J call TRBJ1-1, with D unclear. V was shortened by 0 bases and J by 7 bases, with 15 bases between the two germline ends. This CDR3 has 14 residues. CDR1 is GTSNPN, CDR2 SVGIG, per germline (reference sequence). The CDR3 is CAWSVRTDVGEAFF. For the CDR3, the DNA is TGTGCCTGGAGTGTACGAACAGATGTTGGTGAAGCTTTCTTT. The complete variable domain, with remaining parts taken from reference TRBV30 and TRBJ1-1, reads SQTIHQWPATLVQPVGSPLSLECTVEGTSNPNLYWYRQAAGRGLQLLFYSVGIGQISSEVPQNLSASRPQDRQFILSSKKLLLSDSGFYLCAWSVRTDVGEAFFGQGTRLTVV.

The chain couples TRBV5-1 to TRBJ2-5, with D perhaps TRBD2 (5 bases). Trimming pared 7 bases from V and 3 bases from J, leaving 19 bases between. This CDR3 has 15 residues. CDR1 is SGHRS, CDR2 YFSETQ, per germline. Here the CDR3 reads CASRDLGFGEETQYF. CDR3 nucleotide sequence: TGCGCCAGCCGCGATCTGGGATTCGGGGAAGAGACCCAGTACTTC.

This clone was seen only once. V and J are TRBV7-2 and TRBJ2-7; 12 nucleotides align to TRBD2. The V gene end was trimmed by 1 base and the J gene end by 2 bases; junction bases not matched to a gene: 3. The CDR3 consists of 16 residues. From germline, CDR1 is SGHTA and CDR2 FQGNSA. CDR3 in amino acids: CASSLGTSGDPYEQYF. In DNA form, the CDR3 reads TGTGCCAGCAGCTTAGGGACTAGCGGGGACCCCTACGAGCAGTACTTC.

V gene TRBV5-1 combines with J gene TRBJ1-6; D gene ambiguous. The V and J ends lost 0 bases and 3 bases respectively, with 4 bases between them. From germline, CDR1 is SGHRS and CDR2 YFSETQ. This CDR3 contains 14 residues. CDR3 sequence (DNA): TGCGCCAGCAGCTTGGACAGCTATAATTCACCCCTCCACTTT. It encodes CASSLDSYNSPLHF.